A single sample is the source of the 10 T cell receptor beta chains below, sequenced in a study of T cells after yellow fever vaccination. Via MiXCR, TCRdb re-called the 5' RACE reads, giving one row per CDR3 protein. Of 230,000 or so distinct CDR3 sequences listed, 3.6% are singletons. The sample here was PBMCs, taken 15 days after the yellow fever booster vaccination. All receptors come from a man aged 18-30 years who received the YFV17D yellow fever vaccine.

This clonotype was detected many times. CDR3 nucleotides: TGTGCCAGCAGCCCAAGGGGCCGTGAAAAACTGTTTTTT. Translating it yields CASSPRGREKLFF. The V gene is TRBV12-3 or TRBV12-4, the J gene TRBJ1-4; tentatively, D is TRBD1 (5 bases). CDR3 length: 13 amino acids. Between the trimmed V and J ends, which lost 6 bases and 7 bases, there was a span of 12 bases.

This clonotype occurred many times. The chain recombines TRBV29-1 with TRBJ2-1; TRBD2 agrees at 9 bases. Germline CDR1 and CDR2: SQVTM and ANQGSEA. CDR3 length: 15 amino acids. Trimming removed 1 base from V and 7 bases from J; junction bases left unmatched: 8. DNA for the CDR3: TGCAGCGTTGAAGTTCGGCGGCTAGCGGGGAATGAGCAGTTCTTC. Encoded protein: CSVEVRRLAGNEQFF.

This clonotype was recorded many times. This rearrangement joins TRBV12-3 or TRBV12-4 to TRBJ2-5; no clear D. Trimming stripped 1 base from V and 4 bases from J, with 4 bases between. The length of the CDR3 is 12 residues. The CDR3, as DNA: TGTGCCAGCAGTTTAGGGGTAGAGACCCAGTACTTC. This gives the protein CASSLGVETQYF.

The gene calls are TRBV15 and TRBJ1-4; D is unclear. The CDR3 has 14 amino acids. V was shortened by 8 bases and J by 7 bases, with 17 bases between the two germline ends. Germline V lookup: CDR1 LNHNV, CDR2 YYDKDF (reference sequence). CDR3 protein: CATSVLGGGEKLFF. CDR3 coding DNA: TGTGCCACCTCGGTCTTGGGAGGAGGTGAAAAACTGTTTTTT.

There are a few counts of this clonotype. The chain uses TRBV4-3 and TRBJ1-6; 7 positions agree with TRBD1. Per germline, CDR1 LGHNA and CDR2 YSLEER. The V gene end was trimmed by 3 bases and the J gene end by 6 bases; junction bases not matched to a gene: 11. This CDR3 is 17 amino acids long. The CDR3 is CASSQERPGQINSPLHF. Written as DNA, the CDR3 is TGCGCCAGCAGCCAGGAACGGCCGGGACAGATTAATTCACCCCTCCACTTT.

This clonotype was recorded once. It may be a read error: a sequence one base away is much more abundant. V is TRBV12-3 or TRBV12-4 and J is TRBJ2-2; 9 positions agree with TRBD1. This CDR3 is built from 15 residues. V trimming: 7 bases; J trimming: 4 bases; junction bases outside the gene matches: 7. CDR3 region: CASKLETGGTGELFF. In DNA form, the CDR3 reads TGTGCCAGCAAGCTCGAGACAGGGGGCACCGGGGAGCTGTTTTTT.

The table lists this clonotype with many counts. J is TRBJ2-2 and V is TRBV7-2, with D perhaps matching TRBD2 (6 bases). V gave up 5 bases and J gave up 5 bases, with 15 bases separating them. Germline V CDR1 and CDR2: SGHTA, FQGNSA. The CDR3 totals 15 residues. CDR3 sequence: CASSPGVRGTGELFF. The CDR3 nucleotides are TGTGCCAGCAGCCCCGGGGTTCGGGGGACCGGGGAGCTGTTTTTT. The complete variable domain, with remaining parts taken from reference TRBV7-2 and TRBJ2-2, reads GAGVSQSPSNKVTEKGKDVELRCDPISGHTALYWYRQSLGQGLEFLIYFQGNSAPDKSGLPSDRFSAERTGGSVSTLTIQRTQQEDSAVYLCASSPGVRGTGELFFGEGSRLTVL.

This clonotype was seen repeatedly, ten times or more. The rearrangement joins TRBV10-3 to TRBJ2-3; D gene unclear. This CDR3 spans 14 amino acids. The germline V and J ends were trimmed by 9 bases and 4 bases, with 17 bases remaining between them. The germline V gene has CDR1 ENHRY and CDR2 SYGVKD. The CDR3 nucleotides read TGTGCCATGGCCCCGGGCCCCGGAGCAGATACGCAGTATTTT. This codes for CAMAPGPGADTQYF.

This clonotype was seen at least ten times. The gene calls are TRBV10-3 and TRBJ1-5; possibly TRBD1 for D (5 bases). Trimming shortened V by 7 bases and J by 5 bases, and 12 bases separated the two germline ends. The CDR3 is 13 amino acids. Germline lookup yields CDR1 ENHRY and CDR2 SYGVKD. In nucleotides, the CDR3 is TGTGCCATCAAGGACACGGAATATCAGCCCCAGCATTTT. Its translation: CAIKDTEYQPQHF.

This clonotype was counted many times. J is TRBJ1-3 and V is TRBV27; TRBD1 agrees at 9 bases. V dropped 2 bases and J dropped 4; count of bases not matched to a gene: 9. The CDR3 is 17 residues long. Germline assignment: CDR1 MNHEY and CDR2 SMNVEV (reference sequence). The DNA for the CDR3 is TGTGCCAGCAGTTTACAGGGACAGGGAATATCCGGAAACACCATATATTTT. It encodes CASSLQGQGISGNTIYF.